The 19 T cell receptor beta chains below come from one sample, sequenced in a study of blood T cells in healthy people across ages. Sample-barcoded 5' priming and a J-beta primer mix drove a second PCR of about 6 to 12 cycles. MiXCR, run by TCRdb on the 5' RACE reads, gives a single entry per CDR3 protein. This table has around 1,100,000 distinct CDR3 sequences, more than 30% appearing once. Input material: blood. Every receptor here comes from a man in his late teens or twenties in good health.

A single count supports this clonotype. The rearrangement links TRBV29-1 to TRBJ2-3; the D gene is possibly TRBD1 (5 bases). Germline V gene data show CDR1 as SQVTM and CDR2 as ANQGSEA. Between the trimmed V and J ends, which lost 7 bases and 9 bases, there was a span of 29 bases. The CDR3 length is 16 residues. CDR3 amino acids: CSANPNRPGKEETQYF. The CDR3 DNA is TGCAGCGCCAATCCCAATAGGCCAGGGAAAGAAGAGACGCAGTATTTT.

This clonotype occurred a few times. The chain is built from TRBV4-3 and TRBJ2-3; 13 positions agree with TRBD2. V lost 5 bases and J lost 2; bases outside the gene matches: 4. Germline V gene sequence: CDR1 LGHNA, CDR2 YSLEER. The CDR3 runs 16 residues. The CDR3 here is CASSSTSGGHTDTQYF. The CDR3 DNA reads TGCGCCAGCAGCTCGACTAGCGGGGGGCACACAGATACGCAGTATTTT.

CDR3 sequence reads: CSVPRWSSYGYTF. Written as DNA, the CDR3 is TGCAGTGTCCCACGTTGGTCGAGTTATGGCTACACCTTC. This chain links TRBV20-1 with TRBJ1-2, with D unclear. CDR3 size: 13 residues. Germline V gives CDR1 DFQATT, CDR2 SNEGSKA (reference sequence). V lost 7 bases and J lost 5, with 17 bases in between.

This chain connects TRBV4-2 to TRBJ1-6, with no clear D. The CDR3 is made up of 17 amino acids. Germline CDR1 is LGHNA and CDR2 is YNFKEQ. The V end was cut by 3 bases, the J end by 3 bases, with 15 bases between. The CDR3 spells CASSQSTGGVYNSPLHF. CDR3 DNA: TGTGCCAGCAGCCAGAGTACCGGCGGGGTCTATAATTCACCCCTCCACTTT.

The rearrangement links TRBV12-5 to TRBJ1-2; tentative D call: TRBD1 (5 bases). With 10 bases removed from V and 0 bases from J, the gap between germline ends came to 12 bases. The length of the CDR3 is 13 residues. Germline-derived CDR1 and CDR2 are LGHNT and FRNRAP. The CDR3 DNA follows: TGTGCTACAAGACAGTCTGCTAACTATGGCTACACCTTC. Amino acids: CATRQSANYGYTF.

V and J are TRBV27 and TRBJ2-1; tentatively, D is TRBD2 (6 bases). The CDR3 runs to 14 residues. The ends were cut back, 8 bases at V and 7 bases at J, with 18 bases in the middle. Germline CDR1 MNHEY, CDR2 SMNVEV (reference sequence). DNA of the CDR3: TGTGCCAGCGGTTGGTCTCTCCGGGGGAATGAGCAGTTCTTC. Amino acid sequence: CASGWSLRGNEQFF.

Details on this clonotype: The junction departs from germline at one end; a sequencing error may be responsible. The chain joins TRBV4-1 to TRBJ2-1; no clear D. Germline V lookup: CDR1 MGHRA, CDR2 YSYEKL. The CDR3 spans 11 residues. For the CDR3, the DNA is TGCGCCAGCAGCCAAGGGGTCTGGCAGTTCTTT. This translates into CASSQGVWQFF.

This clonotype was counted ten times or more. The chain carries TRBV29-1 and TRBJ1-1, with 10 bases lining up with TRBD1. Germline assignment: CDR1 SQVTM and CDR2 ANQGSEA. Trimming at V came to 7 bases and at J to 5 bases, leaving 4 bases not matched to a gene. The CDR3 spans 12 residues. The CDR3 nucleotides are TGCAGCGCCGGACAGGGGGGGACTGAAGCTTTCTTT. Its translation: CSAGQGGTEAFF.

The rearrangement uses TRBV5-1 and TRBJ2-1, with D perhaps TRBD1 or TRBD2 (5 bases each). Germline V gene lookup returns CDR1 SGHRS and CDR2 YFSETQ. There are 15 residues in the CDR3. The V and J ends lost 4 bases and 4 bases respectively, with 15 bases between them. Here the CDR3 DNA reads TGCGCCAGCAGCACGGCCCGGGGCCGATACAATGAGCAGTTCTTC. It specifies CASSTARGRYNEQFF. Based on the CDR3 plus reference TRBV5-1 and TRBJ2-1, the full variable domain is KAGVTQTPRYLIKTRGQQVTLSCSPISGHRSVSWYQQTPGQGLQFLFEYFSETQRNKGNFPGRFSGRQFSNSRSEMNVSTLELGDSALYLCASSTARGRYNEQFFGPGTRLTVL.

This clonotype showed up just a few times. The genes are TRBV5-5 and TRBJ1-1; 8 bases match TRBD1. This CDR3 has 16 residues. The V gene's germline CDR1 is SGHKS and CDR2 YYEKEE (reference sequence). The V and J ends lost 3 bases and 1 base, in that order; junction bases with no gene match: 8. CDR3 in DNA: TGTGCCAGCAGCTGGTCGGGGACAGGACAGAACACTGAAGCTTTCTTT. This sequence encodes CASSWSGTGQNTEAFF.

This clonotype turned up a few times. The CDR3 sequence is CASSNRTDAVNEQFF. CDR3 coding DNA: TGCGCCAGCAGCAACCGGACAGATGCTGTCAATGAGCAGTTCTTC. This chain links TRBV5-1 with TRBJ2-1, with a tentative D call TRBD1 (6 bases). V dropped 4 bases and J dropped 6 bases, with 17 bases sitting between them. Germline V lookup: CDR1 SGHRS, CDR2 YFSETQ. The CDR3 length is 15 residues.

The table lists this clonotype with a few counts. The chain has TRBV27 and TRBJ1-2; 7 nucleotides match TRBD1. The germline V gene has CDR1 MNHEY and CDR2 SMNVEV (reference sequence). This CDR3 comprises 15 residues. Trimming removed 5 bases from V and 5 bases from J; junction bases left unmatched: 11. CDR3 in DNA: TGTGCCAGCAGTCCCGGGGACAGTGGATCTTATGGCTACACCTTC. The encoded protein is CASSPGDSGSYGYTF.

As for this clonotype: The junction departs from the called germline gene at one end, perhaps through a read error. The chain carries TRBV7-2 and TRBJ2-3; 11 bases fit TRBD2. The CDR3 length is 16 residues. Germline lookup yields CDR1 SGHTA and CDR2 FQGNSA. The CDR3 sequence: CASSVSGGALIDAQYF. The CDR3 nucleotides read TGTGCCAGCAGCGTTAGCGGGGGGGCTCTGATAGATGCGCAGTATTTT.

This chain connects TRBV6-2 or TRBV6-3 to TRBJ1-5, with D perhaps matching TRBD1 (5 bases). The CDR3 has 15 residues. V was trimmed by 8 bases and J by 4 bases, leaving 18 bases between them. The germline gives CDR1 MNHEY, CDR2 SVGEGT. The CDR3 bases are TGTGCCAGCCAAAAAGTTGGGGGACCGAATCAGCCCCAGCATTTT. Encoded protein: CASQKVGGPNQPQHF.

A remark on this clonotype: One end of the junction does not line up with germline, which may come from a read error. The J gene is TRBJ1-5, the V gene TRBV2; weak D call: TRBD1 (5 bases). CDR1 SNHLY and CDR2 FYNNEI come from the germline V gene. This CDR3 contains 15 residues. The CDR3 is CVSSEDRDGNQPQHF. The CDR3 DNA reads TGTGTCAGCAGTGAAGACCGGGACGGGAATCAGCCCCAGCATTTT.

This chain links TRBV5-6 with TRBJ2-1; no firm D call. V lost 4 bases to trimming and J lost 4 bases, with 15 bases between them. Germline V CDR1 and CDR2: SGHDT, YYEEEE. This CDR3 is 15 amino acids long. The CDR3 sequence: CASSHVQIPYNEQFF. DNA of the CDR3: TGTGCCAGCAGCCACGTCCAGATTCCATACAATGAGCAGTTCTTC. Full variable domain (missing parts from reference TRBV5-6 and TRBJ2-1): DAGVTQSPTHLIKTRGQQVTLRCSPKSGHDTVSWYQQALGQGPQFIFQYYEEEERQRGNFPDRFSGHQFPNYSSELNVNALLLGDSALYLCASSHVQIPYNEQFFGPGTRLTVL.

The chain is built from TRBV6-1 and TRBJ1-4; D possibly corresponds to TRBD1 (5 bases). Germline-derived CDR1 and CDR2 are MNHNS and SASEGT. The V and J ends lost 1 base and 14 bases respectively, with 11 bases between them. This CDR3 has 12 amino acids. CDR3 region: CASSEDNWGLFF. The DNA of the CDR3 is TGTGCCAGCAGTGAAGATAACTGGGGGCTGTTTTTT.

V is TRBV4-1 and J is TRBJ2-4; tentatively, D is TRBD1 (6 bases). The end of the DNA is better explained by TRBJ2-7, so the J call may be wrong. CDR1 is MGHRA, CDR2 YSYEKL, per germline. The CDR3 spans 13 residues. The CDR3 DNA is TGCGCCAGCAGCCAAGTACAGGGCTCCGAGCAGTACTTC. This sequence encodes CASSQVQGSEQYF.

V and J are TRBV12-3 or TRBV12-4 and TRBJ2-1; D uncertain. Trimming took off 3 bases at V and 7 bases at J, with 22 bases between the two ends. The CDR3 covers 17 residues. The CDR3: CASSLTQRASYSNEQFF. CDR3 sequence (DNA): TGTGCCAGCAGTTTGACCCAAAGGGCGTCCTATTCAAATGAGCAGTTCTTC.